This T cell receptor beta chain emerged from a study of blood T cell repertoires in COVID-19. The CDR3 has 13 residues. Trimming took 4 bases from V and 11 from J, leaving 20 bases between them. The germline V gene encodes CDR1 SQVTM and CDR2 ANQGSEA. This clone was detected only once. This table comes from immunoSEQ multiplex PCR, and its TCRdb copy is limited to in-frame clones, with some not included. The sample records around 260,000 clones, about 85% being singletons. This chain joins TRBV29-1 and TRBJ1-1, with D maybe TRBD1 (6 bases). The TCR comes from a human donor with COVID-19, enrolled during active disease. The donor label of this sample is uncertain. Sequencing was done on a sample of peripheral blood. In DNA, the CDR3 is TGCAGCGTTGCGCCGACAGGAGGCTCGGGGGCTTTCTTT. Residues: CSVAPTGGSGAFF.